A single T cell receptor (beta chain) is shown here with its context. Antigen: not known. The data belong to a study of cytomegalovirus exposure and HLA in healthy donors. J was trimmed by 6 bases and V by 1 base; bases with no gene match: 7. The germline gives CDR1 SGHNT, CDR2 YYREEE (reference sequence). The CDR3 length is 15 residues. Study-level results: Trimming of TCR beta V- and J-genes showed a link, identified in a later analysis, to a missense DCLRE1C variant.

The PCR ran on 60 Vbeta and 13 Jbeta primers. Libraries were prepared by immunoSEQ multiplex PCR; TCRdb keeps only in-frame clonotypes and omits some of them. The table shows about 75,000 clones, with 82% occurring only once. The V and J genes are TRBV5-4 and TRBJ2-1; TRBD2 matches at 7 bases. Specimen: PBMCs. The sequence came from a young man in good health and CMV-seronegative. As DNA, the CDR3 is TGTGCCAGCAGCTTGAAGACTAGCTCCGTCAATGAGCAGTTCTTC. This encodes CASSLKTSSVNEQFF.